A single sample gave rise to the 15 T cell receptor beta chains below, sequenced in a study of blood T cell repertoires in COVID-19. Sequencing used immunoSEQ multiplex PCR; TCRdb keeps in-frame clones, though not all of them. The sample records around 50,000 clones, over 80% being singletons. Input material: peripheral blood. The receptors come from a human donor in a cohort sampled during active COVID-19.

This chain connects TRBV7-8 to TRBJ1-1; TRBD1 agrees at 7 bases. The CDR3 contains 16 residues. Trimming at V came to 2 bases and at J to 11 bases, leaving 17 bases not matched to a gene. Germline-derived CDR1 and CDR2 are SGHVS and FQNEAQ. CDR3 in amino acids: CASSLQQGRTGREAFF. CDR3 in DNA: TGTGCCAGCAGCTTACAACAGGGGCGGACCGGCCGTGAGGCTTTCTTT.

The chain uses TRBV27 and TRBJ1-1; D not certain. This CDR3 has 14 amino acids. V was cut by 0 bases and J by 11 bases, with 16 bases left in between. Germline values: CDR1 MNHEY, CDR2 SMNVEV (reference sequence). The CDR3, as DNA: TGTGCCAGCAGTTTATCTAATTCCGCGGCTAGGGCTTTCTTT. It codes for CASSLSNSAARAFF.

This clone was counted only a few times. CDR3 nucleotide sequence: TGTGCCAGCAGCCAGGTCGGGATAAGAGAAGCTTTCTTT. Translated: CASSQVGIREAFF. The chain uses TRBV7-9 and TRBJ1-1; D gene unclear. CDR1 and CDR2 (germline): SEHNR, FQNEAQ (reference sequence). Trimming pared 5 bases from V and 8 bases from J, leaving 15 bases between. The CDR3 sequence is 13 residues long.

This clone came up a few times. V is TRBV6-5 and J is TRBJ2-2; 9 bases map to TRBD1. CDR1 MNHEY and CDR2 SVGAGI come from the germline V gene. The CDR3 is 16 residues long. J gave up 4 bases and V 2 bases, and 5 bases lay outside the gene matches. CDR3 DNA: TGTGCCAGCAGTTACGCGCGACAGGGGGGCACCGGGGAGCTGTTTTTT. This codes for CASSYARQGGTGELFF.

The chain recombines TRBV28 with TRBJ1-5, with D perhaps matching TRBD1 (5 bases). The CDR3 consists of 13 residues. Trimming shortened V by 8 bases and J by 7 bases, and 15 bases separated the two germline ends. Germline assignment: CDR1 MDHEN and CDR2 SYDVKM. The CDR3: CASEMQGSQPQHF. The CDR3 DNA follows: TGTGCCAGCGAAATGCAGGGTTCCCAGCCCCAGCATTTT.

Written as DNA, the CDR3 is TGTGCCTGGAGGGAGGGCGGGACCTACGAGCAGTACTTC. It specifies CAWREGGTYEQYF. This rearrangement joins TRBV30 to TRBJ2-7, with a tentative D call TRBD2 (6 bases). The germline gives CDR1 GTSNPN, CDR2 SVGIG (reference sequence). V was trimmed by 3 bases and J by 2 bases, leaving 11 bases between them. The CDR3 sequence is 13 residues long.

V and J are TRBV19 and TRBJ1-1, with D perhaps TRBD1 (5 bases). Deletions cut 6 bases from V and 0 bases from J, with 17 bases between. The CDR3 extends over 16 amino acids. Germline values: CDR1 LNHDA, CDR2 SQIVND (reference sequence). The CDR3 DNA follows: TGTGCCAGTAGGCCCTGGGGGGACGCCATGAACACTGAAGCTTTCTTT. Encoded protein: CASRPWGDAMNTEAFF. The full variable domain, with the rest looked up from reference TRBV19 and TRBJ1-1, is DGGITQSPKYLFRKEGQNVTLSCEQNLNHDAMYWYRQDPGQGLRLIYYSQIVNDFQKGDIAEGYSVSREKKESFPLTVTSAQKNPTAFYLCASRPWGDAMNTEAFFGQGTRLTVV.

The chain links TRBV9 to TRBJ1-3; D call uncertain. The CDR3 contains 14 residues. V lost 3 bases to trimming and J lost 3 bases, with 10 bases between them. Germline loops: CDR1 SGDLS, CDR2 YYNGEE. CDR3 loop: CASSGGLSGNTIYF. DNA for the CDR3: TGTGCCAGCAGCGGCGGCCTCAGTGGAAACACCATATATTTT.

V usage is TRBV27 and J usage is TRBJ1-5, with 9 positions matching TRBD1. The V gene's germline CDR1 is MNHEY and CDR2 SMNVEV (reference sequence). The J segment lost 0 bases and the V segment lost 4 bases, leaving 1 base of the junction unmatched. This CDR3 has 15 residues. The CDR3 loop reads CASSSGQGSNQPQHF. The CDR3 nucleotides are TGTGCCAGCAGTTCGGGACAGGGTAGCAATCAGCCCCAGCATTTT.

The CDR3 nucleotides are TGTGCCAGCAGCCAAGAACAGGGTCACAATGAGCAGTTCTTC. Amino acids: CASSQEQGHNEQFF. The rearrangement uses TRBV4-2 and TRBJ2-1; weak D call: TRBD1 (6 bases). The CDR3 runs 14 residues. V lost 0 bases to trimming and J lost 5 bases, with 8 bases between them. Germline values: CDR1 LGHNA, CDR2 YNFKEQ.

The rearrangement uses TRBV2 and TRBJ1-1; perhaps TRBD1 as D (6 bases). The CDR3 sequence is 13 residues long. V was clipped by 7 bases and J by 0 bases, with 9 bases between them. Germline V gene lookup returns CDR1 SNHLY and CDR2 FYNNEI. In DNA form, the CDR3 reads TGTGCCAGCATTCGGGACATGAACACTGAAGCTTTCTTT. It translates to CASIRDMNTEAFF.

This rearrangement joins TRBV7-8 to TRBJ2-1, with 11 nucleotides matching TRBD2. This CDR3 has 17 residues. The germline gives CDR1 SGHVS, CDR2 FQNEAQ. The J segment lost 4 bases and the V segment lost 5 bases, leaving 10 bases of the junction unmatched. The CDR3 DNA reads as TGTGCCAGCAGCCCACGAAGACTAGCGGGAATTTACAATGAGCAGTTCTTC. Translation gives CASSPRRLAGIYNEQFF.

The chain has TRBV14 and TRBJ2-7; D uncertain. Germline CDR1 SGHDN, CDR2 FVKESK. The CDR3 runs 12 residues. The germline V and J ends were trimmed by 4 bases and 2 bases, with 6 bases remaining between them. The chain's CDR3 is CASSLQAYEQYF. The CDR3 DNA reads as TGTGCCAGCAGCCTGCAGGCCTACGAGCAGTACTTC.

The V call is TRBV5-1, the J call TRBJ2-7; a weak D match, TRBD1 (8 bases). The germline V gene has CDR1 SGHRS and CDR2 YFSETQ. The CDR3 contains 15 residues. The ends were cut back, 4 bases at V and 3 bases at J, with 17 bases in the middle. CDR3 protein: CASSQGGTGFYEQYF. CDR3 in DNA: TGCGCCAGCAGCCAGGGGGGGACAGGCTTCTACGAGCAGTACTTC.

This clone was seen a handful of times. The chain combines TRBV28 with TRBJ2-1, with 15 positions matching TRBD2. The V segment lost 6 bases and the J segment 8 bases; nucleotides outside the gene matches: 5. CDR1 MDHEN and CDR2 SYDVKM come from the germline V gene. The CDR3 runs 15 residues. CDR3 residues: CASRQGLAGGHEQFF. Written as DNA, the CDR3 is TGTGCCAGCAGGCAGGGACTAGCGGGGGGACATGAGCAGTTCTTC.